These 21 T cell receptor beta chains share one sample of origin, sequenced in a study of blood T cell repertoires in COVID-19. Only in-frame clones appear in the TCRdb table, and some are missing; sequencing was by immunoSEQ multiplex PCR. The data hold around 360,000 clones, with more than 75% observed a single time. The sequenced sample was PBMCs or T cells enriched from blood (not recorded which). The receptors derive from a woman in her twenties or thirties who had recovered from COVID-19.

This sequence joins TRBV18 and TRBJ2-7; no reliable D call. Germline lookup yields CDR1 KGHSH and CDR2 LQKENI. The ends were cut back, 2 bases at V and 3 bases at J, with 11 bases in the middle. The CDR3 consists of 14 residues. The CDR3 nucleotides are TGTGCCAGCTCACCAAGAGTCGGTCTCTACGAGCAGTACTTC. Residues: CASSPRVGLYEQYF. Combining the CDR3 with reference TRBV18 and TRBJ2-7 gives the whole variable domain NAGVMQNPRHLVRRRGQEARLRCSPMKGHSHVYWYRQLPEEGLKFMVYLQKENIIDESGMPKERFSAEFPKEGPSILRIQQVVRGDSAAYFCASSPRVGLYEQYFGPGTRLTVT.

This chain links TRBV5-1 with TRBJ1-2; D might be TRBD1 (6 bases). Germline V lookup: CDR1 SGHRS, CDR2 YFSETQ. This CDR3 spans 15 amino acids. V was trimmed by 4 bases and J by 7 bases, leaving 20 bases between them. The CDR3 is CASSPRGGQKGGYTF. DNA of the CDR3: TGCGCCAGCAGCCCCCGGGGGGGGCAAAAGGGTGGCTACACCTTC.

J is TRBJ2-2 and V is TRBV6-4; 11 bases map to TRBD2. Germline values: CDR1 MRHNA, CDR2 SNTAGT. Unmatched junction bases numbered 4, after V lost 3 bases and J lost 7 bases. The CDR3 runs to 15 residues. CDR3 amino acids: CASSETSGIGGELFF. DNA for the CDR3: TGTGCCAGCAGTGAGACTAGCGGGATCGGCGGGGAGCTGTTTTTT.

This clone was seen a few times. Other DNA sequences within the sample encode an identical CDR3. The V gene is TRBV27, the J gene TRBJ1-2; D may be TRBD1 (6 bases). CDR1 and CDR2 from the germline V gene are MNHEY and SMNVEV (reference sequence). V shed 4 bases and J shed 4 bases, with 13 bases lying between them. CDR3 length: 14 amino acids. CDR3 sequence: CASSSQGPGYGYTF. CDR3 sequence (DNA): TGTGCCAGCAGTTCACAGGGACCCGGCTATGGCTACACCTTC.

In the case of this clone: The sample has other DNA sequences that encode this CDR3 too. The chain has TRBV12-3 or TRBV12-4 and TRBJ2-7; D is ambiguous. This CDR3 spans 11 amino acids. V shed 3 bases and J shed 6 bases, with 6 bases lying between them. The CDR3, as DNA: TGTGCCAGCAGTTTCGGTAGCGAGCAGTACTTC. It is translated as CASSFGSEQYF.

The V call is TRBV29-1, the J call TRBJ2-3; D not resolved. Trimming shortened V by 6 bases and J by 4 bases, and 14 bases separated the two germline ends. Germline loops: CDR1 SQVTM, CDR2 ANQGSEA. The CDR3 sequence is 13 residues long. CDR3 protein: CSVELPQADTQYF. Written as DNA, the CDR3 is TGCAGCGTCGAGCTACCTCAGGCAGATACGCAGTATTTT.

V gene TRBV2 combines with J gene TRBJ1-6; 8 bases are a match to TRBD1. This CDR3 has 15 residues. Germline V CDR1 and CDR2: SNHLY, FYNNEI. V was clipped by 7 bases and J by 5 bases; unmatched bases: 7. CDR3 bases: TGTGCCAGCAAGATTCGGACAGGGAATAATTCACCCCTCCACTTT. The encoded protein is CASKIRTGNNSPLHF.

This chain uses TRBV6-5 with TRBJ1-5, with TRBD1 matching over 8 bases. This CDR3 region has 14 residues. Germline V gives CDR1 MNHEY, CDR2 SVGAGI. V lost 7 bases and J lost 6; bases outside the gene matches: 8. The chain's CDR3 is CASMGQGAFQPQHF. For the CDR3, the DNA is TGTGCCAGCATGGGCCAGGGGGCTTTTCAGCCCCAGCATTTT.

This rearrangement joins TRBV7-8 to TRBJ1-1; 9 positions match TRBD1. V trimming: 5 bases; J trimming: 11 bases; junction bases outside the gene matches: 12. The CDR3 is 14 amino acids. Germline V CDR1 and CDR2: SGHVS, FQNEAQ. The CDR3 protein is CASSPPGQGFIAFF. In nucleotides, the CDR3 is TGTGCCAGCAGCCCCCCGGGACAGGGTTTTATTGCTTTCTTT.

The chain couples TRBV20-1 to TRBJ1-2, with 7 bases aligning to TRBD1. This CDR3 region has 11 residues. CDR1 and CDR2 from the germline V gene are DFQATT and SNEGSKA (reference sequence). V lost 5 bases to trimming and J lost 4 bases; unmatched junction nucleotides: 1. Written as DNA, the CDR3 is TGCAGTGCTTCAGGGGGCTATGGCTACACCTTC. Its translation: CSASGGYGYTF.

The chain couples TRBV14 to TRBJ1-2; D uncertain. This CDR3 has 13 residues. Germline assignment: CDR1 SGHDN and CDR2 FVKESK. Trimming stripped 5 bases from V and 8 bases from J, with 15 bases between. CDR3 nucleotide sequence: TGTGCCAGCAGCGAGATATCCCCTCGCGGCTACACCTTC. Translation: CASSEISPRGYTF. Combining the CDR3 with reference TRBV14 and TRBJ1-2 gives the whole variable domain EAGVTQFPSHSVIEKGQTVTLRCDPISGHDNLYWYRRVMGKEIKFLLHFVKESKQDESGMPNNRFLAERTGGTYSTLKVQPAELEDSGVYFCASSEISPRGYTFGSGTRLTVV.

The chain links TRBV7-2 to TRBJ2-1; perhaps TRBD2 as D (6 bases). Germline V gene data show CDR1 as SGHTA and CDR2 as FQGNSA. This CDR3 contains 14 residues. Deletions cut 2 bases from V and 9 bases from J, with 14 bases between. The chain's CDR3 is CASSLNLAVGEQFF. The CDR3 DNA follows: TGTGCCAGCAGCTTAAACTTAGCGGTCGGTGAGCAGTTCTTC. Based on the CDR3 plus reference TRBV7-2 and TRBJ2-1, the full variable domain is GAGVSQSPSNKVTEKGKDVELRCDPISGHTALYWYRQSLGQGLEFLIYFQGNSAPDKSGLPSDRFSAERTGGSVSTLTIQRTQQEDSAVYLCASSLNLAVGEQFFGPGTRLTVL.

CDR3 amino acids: CASSEGRTSGDDTQYF. CDR3 nucleotide sequence: TGTGCCAGCAGTGAGGGCCGGACTAGCGGGGATGATACGCAGTATTTT. The gene calls are TRBV25-1 and TRBJ2-3; 12 bases line up with TRBD2. The CDR3 has 16 residues. V was pared by 3 bases and J by 6 bases, with 7 bases of the junction left unmatched. CDR1 is MGHDK and CDR2 is SYGVNS in the germline V gene. Drawing the rest from reference TRBV25-1 and TRBJ2-3, the complete variable domain is EADIYQTPRYLVIGTGKKITLECSQTMGHDKMYWYQQDPGMELHLIHYSYGVNSTEKGDLSSESTVSRIRTEHFPLTLESARPSHTSQYLCASSEGRTSGDDTQYFGPGTRLTVL.

The chain joins TRBV19 to TRBJ2-3; weak D call: TRBD1 (5 bases). CDR1 and CDR2 (germline): LNHDA, SQIVND (reference sequence). The CDR3 runs 13 residues. V was pared by 2 bases and J by 4 bases, with 7 bases between. CDR3 in amino acids: CASSIQGSDTQYF. CDR3 sequence (DNA): TGTGCCAGTAGTATACAGGGCTCAGATACGCAGTATTTT.

CDR3 protein: CASSLLAGATDTQYF. The CDR3 DNA follows: TGCGCCAGCAGCCTACTAGCGGGAGCGACAGATACGCAGTATTTT. The chain combines TRBV4-1 with TRBJ2-3; 11 bases match TRBD2. V dropped 4 bases and J dropped 3; count of bases not matched to a gene: 3. CDR1 MGHRA and CDR2 YSYEKL come from the germline V gene. The CDR3 runs 15 residues.

This clone was observed once. V gene TRBV7-2 combines with J gene TRBJ2-3, with D tentatively TRBD1 (7 bases). The germline gives CDR1 SGHTA, CDR2 FQGNSA. The CDR3 is 15 amino acids. Trimming removed 5 bases at V and 0 bases at J, with 12 bases between. The CDR3 bases are TGTGCCAGCAGCCCAGGGGGGCCTAGCACAGATACGCAGTATTTT. It encodes CASSPGGPSTDTQYF.

The chain joins TRBV24-1 to TRBJ1-1, with 8 positions matching TRBD1. In germline, CDR1 is KGHDR, CDR2 SFDVKD. The CDR3 has 13 amino acids. V trimming: 9 bases; J trimming: 1 base; junction bases outside the gene matches: 3. This CDR3 is CATPDRENTEAFF. The CDR3 bases are TGTGCCACCCCGGACAGGGAGAACACTGAAGCTTTCTTT.

This clone turned up a few times. The chain links TRBV7-9 to TRBJ2-2; perhaps TRBD2 as D (5 bases). V was trimmed by 2 bases and J by 5 bases, leaving 21 bases between them. This CDR3 comprises 18 residues. CDR1 is SEHNR and CDR2 is FQNEAQ in the germline V gene (reference sequence). In nucleotides, the CDR3 is TGTGCCAGCAGCTTACGGGGTGTATCAGCCCGAGGAACCGGGGAGCTGTTTTTT. Translation: CASSLRGVSARGTGELFF.

V gene TRBV3-1 (or the pseudogene TRBV3-2) combines with J gene TRBJ1-1; D is unclear. The CDR3 is made up of 14 amino acids. The germline V and J ends were trimmed by 4 bases and 0 bases, with 9 bases remaining between them. Germline lookup yields CDR1 LGHDT and CDR2 YNNKEL (reference sequence). For the CDR3, the DNA is TGTGCCAGCAGCCTGCCTCAGATGAACACTGAAGCTTTCTTT. Its protein is CASSLPQMNTEAFF.

This chain joins TRBV18 and TRBJ2-1, with 9 bases matching TRBD1. The V gene's germline CDR1 is KGHSH and CDR2 LQKENI. V dropped 0 bases and J dropped 7; count of bases not matched to a gene: 4. This CDR3 spans 15 amino acids. The CDR3 sequence is CASSPPVTGGNEQFF. The CDR3, as DNA: TGTGCCAGCTCACCACCCGTGACAGGGGGGAATGAGCAGTTCTTC.

The chain combines TRBV7-8 with TRBJ1-5, with 9 positions matching TRBD1. CDR3 length equals 16 residues. Per germline, CDR1 SGHVS and CDR2 FQNEAQ. With 1 base clipped from V and 6 bases from J, the junction kept 7 bases outside the gene matches. The DNA for the CDR3 is TGTGCCAGCAGCTTAGGTCCCGGGACAGGGTTTCAGCCCCAGCATTTT. Its protein is CASSLGPGTGFQPQHF.